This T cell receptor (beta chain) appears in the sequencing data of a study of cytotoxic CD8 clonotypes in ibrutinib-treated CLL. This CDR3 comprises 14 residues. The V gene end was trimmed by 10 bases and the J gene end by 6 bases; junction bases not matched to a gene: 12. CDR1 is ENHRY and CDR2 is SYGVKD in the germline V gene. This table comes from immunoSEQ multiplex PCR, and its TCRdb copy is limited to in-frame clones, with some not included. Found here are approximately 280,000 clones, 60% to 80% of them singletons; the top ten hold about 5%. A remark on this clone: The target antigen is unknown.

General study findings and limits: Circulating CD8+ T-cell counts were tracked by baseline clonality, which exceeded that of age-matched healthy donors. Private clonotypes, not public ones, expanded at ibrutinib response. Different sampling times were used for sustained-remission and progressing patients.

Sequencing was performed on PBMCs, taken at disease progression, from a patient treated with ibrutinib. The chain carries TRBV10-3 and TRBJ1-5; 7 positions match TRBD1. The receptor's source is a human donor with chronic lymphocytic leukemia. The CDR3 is CATSLDRVSQPQHF. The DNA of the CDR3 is TGTGCCACGAGCCTAGACAGGGTAAGTCAGCCCCAGCATTTT.